One and the same sample provided the 25 T cell receptor beta chains below, sequenced in a study of blood T cell repertoires in COVID-19. The assay was immunoSEQ multiplex PCR, and TCRdb's table has in-frame clones only and misses some. The sample has some 41,000 clones; around 83% are singletons. Sequences were obtained from peripheral blood. These TCRs come from a woman over 75 with active or convalescent COVID-19.

The gene calls are TRBV15 and TRBJ2-3; 9 bases are a match to TRBD2. CDR3 length: 18 residues. The germline V gene encodes CDR1 LNHNV and CDR2 YYDKDF (reference sequence). The J segment lost 1 base and the V segment lost 2 bases, leaving 10 bases of the junction unmatched. Here the CDR3 DNA reads TGTGCCACCAGCAGACCTCGCCCGGGACTAGCCCGCACAGATACGCAGTATTTT. Its translation: CATSRPRPGLARTDTQYF.

The chain uses TRBV24-1 and TRBJ1-1; 9 bases align to TRBD1. V was pared by 7 bases and J by 3 bases, with 5 bases of the junction left unmatched. Germline assignment: CDR1 KGHDR and CDR2 SFDVKD. The CDR3 has 14 amino acids. Here the CDR3 reads CATRMTGGDTEAFF. In DNA form, the CDR3 reads TGTGCCACCAGGATGACAGGGGGGGACACTGAAGCTTTCTTT.

This clone was seen a single time. This rearrangement joins TRBV6-1 to TRBJ1-5; maybe TRBD1 (5 bases). The CDR3 loop spans 14 amino acids. CDR1 is MNHNS, CDR2 SASEGT, per germline. Trimming left V 2 bases short and J 7 bases short, with 12 bases between. CDR3 in DNA: TGTGCCAGCAGTGAAAGGGGCGGGGGGCAGCCCCAGCATTTT. Translation: CASSERGGGQPQHF.

This clone was seen a handful of times. The V call is TRBV6-5, the J call TRBJ2-1; unclear D gene. The CDR3 extends over 13 amino acids. CDR1 is MNHEY, CDR2 SVGAGI, per germline. V was clipped by 0 bases and J by 6 bases, with 6 bases between them. In nucleotides, the CDR3 is TGTGCCAGCAGTTACTCGAGGCGCAATGAGCAGTTCTTC. Translated: CASSYSRRNEQFF.

The V and J genes are TRBV19 and TRBJ1-2; TRBD1 matches 9 bases. This CDR3 spans 14 amino acids. V lost 4 bases to trimming and J lost 3 bases; unmatched junction nucleotides: 3. From germline, CDR1 is LNHDA and CDR2 SQIVND (reference sequence). CDR3 loop: CASSTRQGDYGYTF. In DNA form, the CDR3 reads TGTGCCAGTAGTACCAGACAGGGGGACTATGGCTACACCTTC.

V usage is TRBV6-2 or TRBV6-3 and J usage is TRBJ2-2; TRBD1 matches 9 bases. CDR1 and CDR2 (germline): MNHEY, SVGEGT. Germline trimming cut 6 bases from V and 1 base from J; bases unmatched to any gene: 3. The CDR3 totals 15 residues. The CDR3: CASSPGQGNTGELFF. Written as DNA, the CDR3 is TGTGCCAGCAGCCCGGGACAGGGGAACACCGGGGAGCTGTTTTTT.

The rearrangement links TRBV19 to TRBJ1-2; D ambiguous. Trimming removed 7 bases at V and 8 bases at J, with 17 bases between. Per the germline V gene, CDR1 is LNHDA and CDR2 is SQIVND (reference sequence). The CDR3 totals 13 residues. The CDR3 sequence: CASTIADSRGYTF. The CDR3 DNA sequence: TGTGCCAGTACTATCGCGGATTCGAGAGGCTACACCTTC. Complete variable domain (other parts from reference TRBV19 and TRBJ1-2): DGGITQSPKYLFRKEGQNVTLSCEQNLNHDAMYWYRQDPGQGLRLIYYSQIVNDFQKGDIAEGYSVSREKKESFPLTVTSAQKNPTAFYLCASTIADSRGYTFGSGTRLTVV.

As concerns this clone: The sample contains more than one DNA sequence encoding this CDR3. V gene TRBV5-4 combines with J gene TRBJ1-2, with 12 nucleotides matching TRBD1. The CDR3 runs 15 residues. Germline CDR1 and CDR2: SGHNT and YYREEE (reference sequence). V lost 2 bases, J lost 6 bases, and 5 bases stayed unmatched. CDR3 protein: CASSFRDRGLHGYTF. The CDR3 bases are TGTGCCAGCAGCTTTCGGGACAGGGGGCTTCATGGCTACACCTTC.

This rearrangement joins TRBV5-1 to TRBJ1-6; D not resolved. V lost 0 bases to trimming and J lost 6 bases, with 10 bases between them. Germline V gene lookup returns CDR1 SGHRS and CDR2 YFSETQ. There are 15 residues in the CDR3. The CDR3 DNA reads TGCGCCAGCAGCTTGGAGGAGGAGTTTAATTCACCCCTCCACTTT. This codes for CASSLEEEFNSPLHF.

The chain uses TRBV4-1 and TRBJ2-1; 9 bases map to TRBD2. The J segment lost 4 bases and the V segment lost 5 bases, leaving 6 bases of the junction unmatched. The CDR3 has 15 residues. Germline loops: CDR1 MGHRA, CDR2 YSYEKL. The CDR3 loop reads CASSWREGLYNEQFF. The CDR3 nucleotides read TGCGCCAGCAGCTGGCGGGAGGGCCTTTACAATGAGCAGTTCTTC.

V and J are TRBV5-1 and TRBJ2-1, with a possible D match to TRBD1 (5 bases). Germline V gene sequence: CDR1 SGHRS, CDR2 YFSETQ. V gave up 0 bases and J gave up 0 bases, with 13 bases separating them. This CDR3 spans 17 amino acids. CDR3 protein: CASSLEAGHLSYNEQFF. The CDR3 nucleotides read TGCGCCAGCAGCTTGGAGGCAGGACATCTCTCCTACAATGAGCAGTTCTTC.

The chain has TRBV29-1 and TRBJ1-5, with a weak D call TRBD1 (6 bases). The CDR3 has 13 amino acids. The germline V gene has CDR1 SQVTM and CDR2 ANQGSEA. The V gene lost 7 bases and the J gene lost 2 bases, with 12 bases spanning the gap. Written as DNA, the CDR3 is TGCAGCGCCCGGGAGGGGGGCAATCAGCCCCAGCATTTT. It yields the protein CSAREGGNQPQHF.

The chain carries TRBV3-1 (or the pseudogene TRBV3-2) and TRBJ1-1; tentatively, D is TRBD1 (5 bases). Trimming took 1 base from V and 10 from J, leaving 13 bases between them. CDR1 and CDR2 (germline): LGHDT, YNNKEL (reference sequence). The CDR3 has 13 amino acids. The CDR3 coding sequence is TGTGCCAGCAGCCAAGTCACAGGTTCAGGAGCTTTCTTT. It encodes CASSQVTGSGAFF.

This clone has only a few counts. The V gene is TRBV5-1, the J gene TRBJ1-4; maybe TRBD1 (6 bases). The CDR3 sequence is 15 residues long. V dropped 5 bases and J dropped 7 bases, with 18 bases sitting between them. Germline CDR1 reads SGHRS; CDR2 reads YFSETQ. CDR3 sequence: CASSYTGSPFEKLFF. The CDR3 coding sequence is TGCGCCAGCAGTTATACAGGGAGCCCATTTGAAAAACTGTTTTTT.

The chain joins TRBV6-6 to TRBJ1-6; possibly TRBD1 for D (5 bases). Trimming removed 2 bases at V and 10 bases at J, with 12 bases between. The germline gives CDR1 MNHNY, CDR2 SVGAGI (reference sequence). The CDR3 length is 14 residues. Here the CDR3 DNA reads TGTGCCAGCAGTTACAGGGGTCTAGGGTCACCCCTCCACTTT. Encoded protein: CASSYRGLGSPLHF.

This clone appeared once. The rearrangement uses TRBV10-3 and TRBJ2-1; 9 bases fit TRBD2. The V gene's germline CDR1 is ENHRY and CDR2 SYGVKD. There are 18 residues in the CDR3. After removal of 4 bases from V and 0 bases from J, the junction contained 10 bases not matched to a gene. In DNA, the CDR3 is TGTGCCATCAGTGGGGGGGGAGCGGGAGGCAGCTCCTACAATGAGCAGTTCTTC. This translates into CAISGGGAGGSSYNEQFF.

The chain couples TRBV4-1 to TRBJ2-3, with TRBD1 as a possible D gene (6 bases). Germline CDR1 is MGHRA and CDR2 is YSYEKL. Trimming stripped 4 bases from V and 0 bases from J, with 14 bases between. The CDR3 covers 16 residues. In DNA, the CDR3 is TGCGCCAGCAGCCCGCCAAGGGGGATAAGCACAGATACGCAGTATTTT. Translating it yields CASSPPRGISTDTQYF.

The J gene is TRBJ2-7, the V gene TRBV5-6, with 8 bases identical to TRBD1. CDR3 length: 14 residues. V lost 3 bases, J lost 1 base, and 3 bases stayed unmatched. The V gene's germline CDR1 is SGHDT and CDR2 YYEEEE. The CDR3 DNA is TGTGCCAGCAGCTGGACAGGGTTATCCTACGAGCAGTACTTC. This sequence encodes CASSWTGLSYEQYF.

The V gene is TRBV6-2 or TRBV6-3, the J gene TRBJ2-1, with 12 bases matching TRBD2. The CDR3 consists of 16 residues. From germline, CDR1 is MNHEY and CDR2 SVGEGT. V shed 3 bases, J shed 9 bases, and the junction held 9 bases outside the gene matches. The CDR3 spells CASSYRGRLAGAEQFF. The CDR3 DNA follows: TGTGCCAGCAGTTATAGAGGGAGACTAGCGGGAGCTGAGCAGTTCTTC.

There are a few counts of this clone. This chain connects TRBV5-4 to TRBJ2-7; D is perhaps TRBD1 (6 bases). Germline V gene data show CDR1 as SGHNT and CDR2 as YYREEE (reference sequence). V dropped 1 base and J dropped 2 bases, with 10 bases sitting between them. The CDR3 covers 14 residues. This CDR3 reads CASSLTGLPYEQYF. CDR3 DNA: TGTGCCAGCAGCTTGACAGGGCTACCCTACGAGCAGTACTTC.

This clone appeared once. The chain recombines TRBV10-3 with TRBJ2-7; D might be TRBD1 (6 bases). Germline CDR1 reads ENHRY; CDR2 reads SYGVKD. Trimming cost V 2 bases and J 1 base, with 12 bases left between them. CDR3 length: 15 residues. The DNA for the CDR3 is TGTGCCATCAGTGAGGCGCTAGGGGGTTCCTACGAGCAGTACTTC. Translation: CAISEALGGSYEQYF.

This chain connects TRBV29-1 to TRBJ2-2; D may be TRBD1 (6 bases). Trimming shortened V by 4 bases and J by 0 bases, and 9 bases separated the two germline ends. Germline CDR1 reads SQVTM; CDR2 reads ANQGSEA. The CDR3 contains 14 residues. The CDR3 sequence is CSVAWTANTGELFF. The CDR3 DNA follows: TGCAGCGTTGCCTGGACAGCGAACACCGGGGAGCTGTTTTTT.

This clone was seen once. The rearrangement joins TRBV5-1 to TRBJ1-4; maybe TRBD1 (5 bases). V gave up 7 bases and J gave up 8 bases, with 15 bases separating them. The germline CDR1 and CDR2 sequences are SGHRS and YFSETQ. There are 13 residues in the CDR3. Written as DNA, the CDR3 is TGCGCCAGCGGGGCGGGGGGAGACGAAAAACTGTTTTTT. This codes for CASGAGGDEKLFF.

The V gene is TRBV19, the J gene TRBJ1-2; TRBD1 agrees at 7 bases. Germline trimming cut 3 bases from V and 2 bases from J; bases unmatched to any gene: 3. Germline V CDR1 and CDR2: LNHDA, SQIVND (reference sequence). CDR3 size: 14 residues. The chain's CDR3 is CASSIRDSNYGYTF. For the CDR3, the DNA is TGTGCCAGTAGTATCCGGGACAGCAACTATGGCTACACCTTC. The full variable domain, in which reference TRBV19 and TRBJ1-2 provide the parts outside the CDR3, is DGGITQSPKYLFRKEGQNVTLSCEQNLNHDAMYWYRQDPGQGLRLIYYSQIVNDFQKGDIAEGYSVSREKKESFPLTVTSAQKNPTAFYLCASSIRDSNYGYTFGSGTRLTVV.

The V and J genes are TRBV30 and TRBJ2-5; unclear D gene. The CDR3 has 11 residues. Trimming removed 3 bases at V and 4 bases at J, with 6 bases between. Germline-derived CDR1 and CDR2 are GTSNPN and SVGIG (reference sequence). DNA of the CDR3: TGTGCCTGGAGCGAGTTAGAGACCCAGTACTTC. Amino acids: CAWSELETQYF.